This TCR beta chain was found in a study of blood T cell repertoires in COVID-19. Across the whole study: Italy, Spain and the United States were the sources of the convalescent and acute COVID-19 samples. In each case, the material was cDNA or gDNA derived from T cells, B-cell-depleted T cells, or PBMCs.

This clone has only one observation. Study processing details: Estimation of nucleated cell counts was performed using reference gene primer amplification. Some clones are missing from TCRdb's copy, which holds only in-frame ones; the method was immunoSEQ multiplex PCR. V and J calls and clone size are those listed in that table; D and trimming were worked out from the DNA. The table has 57,000 or so clones, around 86% seen once. Germline V CDR1 and CDR2: SGHRS, YFSETQ. This CDR3 contains 12 residues. V lost 4 bases, J lost 6 bases, and 11 bases lay in between. The TCR originated in a human donor in a cohort sampled during active COVID-19. This rearrangement joins TRBV5-1 to TRBJ2-7, with D tentatively TRBD1 (6 bases). The sample consisted of peripheral blood. Here the CDR3 reads CASSLGAFEQYF. The CDR3 nucleotides read TGCGCCAGCAGCCTGGGGGCGTTCGAGCAGTACTTC.